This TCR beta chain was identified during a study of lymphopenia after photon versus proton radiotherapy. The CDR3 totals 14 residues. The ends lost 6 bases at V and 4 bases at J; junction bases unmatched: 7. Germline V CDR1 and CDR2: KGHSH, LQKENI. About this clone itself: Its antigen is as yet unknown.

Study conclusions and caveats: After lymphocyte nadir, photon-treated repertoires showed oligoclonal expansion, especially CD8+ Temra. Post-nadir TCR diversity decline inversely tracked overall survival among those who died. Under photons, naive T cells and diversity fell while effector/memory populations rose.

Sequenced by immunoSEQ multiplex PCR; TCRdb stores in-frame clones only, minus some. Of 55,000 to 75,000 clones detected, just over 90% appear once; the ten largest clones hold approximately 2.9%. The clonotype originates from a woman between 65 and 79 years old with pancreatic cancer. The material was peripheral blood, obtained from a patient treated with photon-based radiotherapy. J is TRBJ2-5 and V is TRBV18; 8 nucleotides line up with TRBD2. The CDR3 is CASSLAGLAETQYF. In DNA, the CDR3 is TGTGCCAGCTCTCTAGCGGGCTTGGCAGAGACCCAGTACTTC.